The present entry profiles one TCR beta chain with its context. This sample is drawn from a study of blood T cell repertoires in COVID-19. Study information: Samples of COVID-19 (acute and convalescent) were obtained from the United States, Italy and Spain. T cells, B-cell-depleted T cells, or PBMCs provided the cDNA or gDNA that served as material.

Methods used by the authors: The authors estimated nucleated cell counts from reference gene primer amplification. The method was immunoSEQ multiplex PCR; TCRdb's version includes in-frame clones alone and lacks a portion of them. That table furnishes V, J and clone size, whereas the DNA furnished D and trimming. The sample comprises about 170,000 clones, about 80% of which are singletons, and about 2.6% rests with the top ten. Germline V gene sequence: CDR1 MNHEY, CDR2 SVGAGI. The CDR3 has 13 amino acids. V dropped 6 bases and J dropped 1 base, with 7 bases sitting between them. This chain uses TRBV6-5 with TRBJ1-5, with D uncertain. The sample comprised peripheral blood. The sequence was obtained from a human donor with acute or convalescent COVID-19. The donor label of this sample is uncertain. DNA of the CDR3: TGTGCCAGCAGGGCCGGGAGCAATCAGCCCCAGCATTTT. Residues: CASRAGSNQPQHF.